One TCR beta chain is described in this entry. Its antigen is as yet unknown. The data were obtained in a study of Ad26.COV2.S vaccination and SARS-CoV-2 variants. About the study: The authors gave Ad26.COV2.S intramuscularly, either once or twice 56 days apart. Study findings and constraints: Analyses that measured TCR breadth and depth may have underestimated total T cell responses.

The treatment was: around 19 received Ad26.COV2.S at low or high dose, single or two shots; several received placebo; per-sample allocation not given. Sample collection was performed on day 63 after the first vaccine or placebo injection. Vaccination employed an Ad26 vector expressing the Wuhan-strain SARS-CoV-2 spike. CDR1 is SGHVS, CDR2 FQNEAQ, per germline. This CDR3 has 14 residues. Trimming cost V 1 base and J 3 bases, with 8 bases left between them. Repertoires were generated with immunoSEQ multiplex PCR, while TCRdb's copy carries only in-frame clones and drops some. This table has about 350,000 clones, about 89% appearing once.

This specimen was peripheral blood, taken in a trial of Ad26.COV2.S vaccine versus placebo. The source of this sequence is a person between 18 and 65 years old who received the Ad26.COV2.S COVID-19 vaccine or a placebo. The chain couples TRBV7-8 to TRBJ2-3; D perhaps matches TRBD1 (6 bases). The CDR3 spells CASSLVRGTDTQYF. The CDR3 nucleotides read TGTGCCAGCAGCTTAGTCAGGGGTACAGATACGCAGTATTTT.